Below are 8 T cell receptor beta chains sequenced from a single sample in a study of shared clonotypes between healthy human individuals. The method was immunoSEQ multiplex PCR; TCRdb's version includes in-frame clones alone and lacks a portion of them. The data show approximately 2.5 million clones, approximately 92% seen once. The sequencing input was naive CD4+ T cells sorted from blood. The subset: CD45RA+ positively selected. These receptors all stem from a man aged 18 to 30 in good health.

J is TRBJ1-1 and V is TRBV5-5; D unresolved. The CDR3 has 14 amino acids. V was trimmed by 1 base and J by 1 base, leaving 8 bases between them. Germline-derived CDR1 and CDR2 are SGHKS and YYEKEE (reference sequence). CDR3 amino acids: CASSLLAANTEAFF. The CDR3 DNA follows: TGTGCCAGCAGCTTGTTGGCAGCGAACACTGAAGCTTTCTTT.

V and J are TRBV6-1 and TRBJ2-1, with no clear D. Germline assignment: CDR1 MNHNS and CDR2 SASEGT. The CDR3 runs 12 residues. Trimming pared 11 bases from V and 8 bases from J, leaving 16 bases between. The CDR3 sequence: CAASPRIDEQFF. Written as DNA, the CDR3 is TGTGCCGCCTCACCTAGGATCGATGAGCAGTTCTTC.

V is TRBV11-2 and J is TRBJ1-1, with D perhaps matching TRBD1 (6 bases). This CDR3 has 14 amino acids. The V end lost 10 bases, the J end lost 7 bases, and 22 bases lay between the germline ends. Germline V lookup: CDR1 SGHAT, CDR2 FQNNGV. For the CDR3, the DNA is TGTGCCACCGGTTTACTAGTGGAGGGGGATGAAGCTTTCTTT. Its translation: CATGLLVEGDEAFF.

This chain joins TRBV11-2 and TRBJ1-1; possible D gene TRBD1, 5 bases. The V gene lost 3 bases and the J gene lost 1 base, with 12 bases spanning the gap. The germline gives CDR1 SGHAT, CDR2 FQNNGV. The CDR3 spans 15 residues. DNA of the CDR3: TGTGCCAGCAGCTTCGCCGGGGGATCGAACACTGAAGCTTTCTTT. Its protein is CASSFAGGSNTEAFF.

The CDR3 DNA is TGTGCCAGCAGCTCCCGGGGGGGACTAGGGGCCCCAGAGACCCAGTACTTC. This gives the protein CASSSRGGLGAPETQYF. V usage is TRBV9 and J usage is TRBJ2-5; 8 nucleotides align to TRBD2. Germline V gene sequence: CDR1 SGDLS, CDR2 YYNGEE. The length of the CDR3 is 17 residues. V was clipped by 4 bases and J by 4 bases; unmatched bases: 15. Based on the CDR3 plus reference TRBV9 and TRBJ2-5, the full variable domain is DSGVTQTPKHLITATGQRVTLRCSPRSGDLSVYWYQQSLDQGLQFLIQYYNGEERAKGNILERFSAQQFPDLHSELNLSSLELGDSALYFCASSSRGGLGAPETQYFGPGTRLLVL.

The chain combines TRBV7-2 with TRBJ1-6; the match to TRBD1 covers 8 bases. The CDR3 runs to 15 residues. Germline CDR1 SGHTA, CDR2 FQGNSA. J was trimmed by 8 bases and V by 1 base; bases with no gene match: 4. The CDR3 bases are TGTGCCAGCAGCTTAGTAGGGACAGGAGATTCACCCCTCCACTTT. Translated, it gives CASSLVGTGDSPLHF.

V and J are TRBV5-4 and TRBJ2-7; 9 bases line up with TRBD1. The V and J ends lost 4 bases and 4 bases, in that order; junction bases with no gene match: 6. The CDR3 sequence is 14 residues long. Germline V lookup: CDR1 SGHNT, CDR2 YYREEE (reference sequence). CDR3 loop: CASSVDRGQYEQYF. The CDR3 DNA reads as TGTGCCAGCAGCGTGGACAGGGGCCAATACGAGCAGTACTTC.

The J gene is TRBJ1-6, the V gene TRBV30, with 7 bases that match TRBD1. CDR1 and CDR2 (germline): GTSNPN, SVGIG (reference sequence). This CDR3 has 15 residues. Trimming removed 5 bases from V and 9 bases from J; junction bases left unmatched: 13. The CDR3 reads CAWSRQGGIGSPLHF. The CDR3 DNA sequence: TGTGCCTGGTCCCGACAGGGCGGGATAGGTTCACCCCTCCACTTT.